This passage covers 3 T cell receptor beta chains from one sample sequenced in a study of blood T cell repertoires in COVID-19. Measured with immunoSEQ multiplex PCR; TCRdb has only the in-frame clones, and not every one. The sample has about 80,000 clones, roughly 88% seen once. Sequenced input: peripheral blood. These TCRs come from a woman of 80 years or more with acute or convalescent COVID-19.

The chain's CDR3 is CASSLGSRGPYEQYF. Written as DNA, the CDR3 is TGTGCCAGCAGCCTTGGCTCCCGTGGGCCCTACGAGCAGTACTTC. The genes are TRBV5-4 and TRBJ2-7; D not certain. V shed 4 bases and J shed 2 bases, with 16 bases lying between them. The germline V gene encodes CDR1 SGHNT and CDR2 YYREEE (reference sequence). This CDR3 spans 15 amino acids.

This rearrangement joins TRBV5-1 to TRBJ2-2, with 11 nucleotides matching TRBD2. Losses at the gene ends were 3 bases for V and 5 bases for J; bases not matched to a gene: 6. Germline-derived CDR1 and CDR2 are SGHRS and YFSETQ. This CDR3 spans 16 amino acids. The CDR3 DNA follows: TGCGCCAGCAGCTGGGGGACTAGCGGAAATACCGGGGAGCTGTTTTTT. Residues: CASSWGTSGNTGELFF. Drawing the rest from reference TRBV5-1 and TRBJ2-2, the complete variable domain is KAGVTQTPRYLIKTRGQQVTLSCSPISGHRSVSWYQQTPGQGLQFLFEYFSETQRNKGNFPGRFSGRQFSNSRSEMNVSTLELGDSALYLCASSWGTSGNTGELFFGEGSRLTVL.

The J gene is TRBJ1-1, the V gene TRBV7-8; D is uncertain. The CDR3 has 14 residues. Germline V gene lookup returns CDR1 SGHVS and CDR2 FQNEAQ. V was cut by 0 bases and J by 4 bases, with 9 bases left in between. CDR3 sequence reads: CASSLAVAGTEAFF. CDR3 coding DNA: TGTGCCAGCAGCTTAGCGGTGGCAGGCACTGAAGCTTTCTTT.